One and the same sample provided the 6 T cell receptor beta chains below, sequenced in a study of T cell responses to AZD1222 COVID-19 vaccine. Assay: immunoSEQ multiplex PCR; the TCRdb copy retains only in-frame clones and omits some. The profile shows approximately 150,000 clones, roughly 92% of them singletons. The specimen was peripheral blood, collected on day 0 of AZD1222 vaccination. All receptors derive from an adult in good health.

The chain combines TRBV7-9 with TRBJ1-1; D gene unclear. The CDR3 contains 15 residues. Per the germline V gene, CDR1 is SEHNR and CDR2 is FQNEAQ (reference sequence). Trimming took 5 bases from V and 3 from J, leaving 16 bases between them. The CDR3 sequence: CASSHRTYGDTEAFF. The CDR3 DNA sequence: TGTGCCAGCAGCCACCGGACTTACGGGGACACTGAAGCTTTCTTT.

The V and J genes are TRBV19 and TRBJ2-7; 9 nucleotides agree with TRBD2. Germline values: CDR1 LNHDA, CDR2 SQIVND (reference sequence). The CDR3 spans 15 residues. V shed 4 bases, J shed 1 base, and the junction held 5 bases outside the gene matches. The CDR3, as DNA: TGTGCCAGTAGTAATCCTAGCGGGAAATCCTACGAGCAGTACTTC. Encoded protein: CASSNPSGKSYEQYF.

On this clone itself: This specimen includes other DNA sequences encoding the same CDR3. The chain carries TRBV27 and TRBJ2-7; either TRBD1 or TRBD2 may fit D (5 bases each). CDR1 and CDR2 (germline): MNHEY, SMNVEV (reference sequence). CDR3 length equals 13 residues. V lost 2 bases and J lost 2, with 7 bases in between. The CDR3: CASSLGTAYEQYF. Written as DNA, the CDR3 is TGTGCCAGCAGTTTAGGGACCGCCTACGAGCAGTACTTC.

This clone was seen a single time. In DNA form, the CDR3 reads TGCGCCAGCAGCTTGGAACAGAATGAAAAACTGTTTTTT. It is translated as CASSLEQNEKLFF. The chain has TRBV5-1 and TRBJ1-4, with D uncertain. The CDR3 extends over 13 amino acids. Germline values: CDR1 SGHRS, CDR2 YFSETQ. V lost 0 bases and J lost 5, with 5 bases in between.

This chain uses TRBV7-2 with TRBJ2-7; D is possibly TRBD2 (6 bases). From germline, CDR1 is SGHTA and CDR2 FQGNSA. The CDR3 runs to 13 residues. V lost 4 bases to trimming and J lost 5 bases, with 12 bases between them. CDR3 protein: CASSWVGGNEQYF. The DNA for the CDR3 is TGTGCCAGCAGCTGGGTTGGAGGGAACGAGCAGTACTTC.

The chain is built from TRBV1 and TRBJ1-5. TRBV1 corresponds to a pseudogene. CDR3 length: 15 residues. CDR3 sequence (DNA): TGCACCAGCAGCCAAGTGATCTCATGGATTCAGCCCCAGCATTTT. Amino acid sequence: CTSSQVISWIQPQHF.